The rows below give T cell receptor beta chains drawn from one sample of a study of T-cell memory formation after mild COVID-19. TCRdb reprocessed the 5' RACE reads via MiXCR and lists one record per CDR3 protein. Of 400,000 to 550,000 distinct CDR3 sequences listed, about 23% are singletons. The sample was PBMCs or a T cell subset sorted from them (not recorded which). The receptor source for this set is an adult woman who had mild COVID-19 (a few samples of this study predate the infection). Cell type and time point are not known. The CDR3 runs from the conserved cysteine through the conserved F or W. Each record gives: clone size, V gene, D gene, J gene, CDR3 protein, CDR3 DNA. D genes are given only for firm matches. Size tells how often a clone was seen (once, few, many) or the class of an expanded clone, and some rows leave it out.

size: NA; V: TRBV14; D: NA; J: TRBJ1-3; CDR3: CASSQEFASFGNTIYF; DNA: TGTGCCAGCAGCCAAGAATTTGCCAGCTTTGGAAACACCATATATTTT
size: many; V: TRBV7-9; D: NA; J: TRBJ2-5; CDR3: CASSLALGEAETQYF; DNA: TGTGCCAGCAGCTTAGCGCTTGGGGAGGCGGAGACCCAGTACTTC
size: few; V: TRBV20-1; D: NA; J: TRBJ2-6; CDR3: CSAREKAFYSGANVLTF; DNA: TGCAGTGCTAGAGAAAAAGCTTTCTACTCTGGGGCCAACGTCCTGACTTTC
size: few; V: TRBV4-1; D: TRBD1; J: TRBJ2-7; CDR3: CASSQGQGFTYEQYF; DNA: TGCGCCAGCAGCCAAGGACAGGGGTTCACCTACGAGCAGTACTTC
size: NA; V: TRBV6-1; D: NA; J: TRBJ2-1; CDR3: CASREGGVYNEQFF; DNA: TGTGCCAGCAGGGAAGGGGGGGTCTACAATGAGCAGTTCTTC
size: few; V: TRBV7-9; D: NA; J: TRBJ2-2; CDR3: CASSPRDKDTGELFF; DNA: TGTGCCAGCAGCCCCCGGGACAAAGACACCGGGGAGCTGTTTTTT
size: few; V: TRBV3-1; D: TRBD2; J: TRBJ2-3; CDR3: CASSQDLDPAGLTDTQYF; DNA: TGTGCCAGCAGCCAAGATTTAGATCCAGCGGGACTCACAGATACGCAGTATTTT
size: NA; V: TRBV7-9; D: NA; J: TRBJ2-7; CDR3: CASSLSGKTYEQYF; DNA: TGTGCCAGCAGCTTGAGCGGAAAGACCTACGAGCAGTACTTC
size: NA; V: TRBV10-3; D: TRBD2; J: TRBJ2-7; CDR3: CAISVELAAIGYEQYF; DNA: TGTGCCATCAGTGTAGAACTAGCGGCAATCGGCTACGAGCAGTACTTC
size: NA; V: TRBV7-9; D: TRBD2; J: TRBJ2-7; CDR3: CASSSRFSGGLAGHSYEQYF; DNA: TGTGCCAGCAGCTCCCGATTCTCCGGAGGACTAGCGGGACACTCCTACGAGCAGTACTTC
size: NA; V: TRBV11-1; D: TRBD1; J: TRBJ2-7; CDR3: CASSLSDRGTYEQYF; DNA: TGTGCCAGCAGCTTATCGGACAGGGGGACCTACGAGCAGTACTTC
size: NA; V: TRBV15; D: NA; J: TRBJ2-7; CDR3: CATSRGTENVYEQYF; DNA: TGTGCCACCAGCAGAGGGACAGAGAACGTCTACGAGCAGTACTTC
size: NA; V: TRBV5-4; D: TRBD1; J: TRBJ2-5; CDR3: CASSLTGVLETQYF; DNA: TGTGCCAGCAGCCTTACAGGGGTTTTGGAGACCCAGTACTTC
size: few; V: TRBV27; D: NA; J: TRBJ1-5; CDR3: CASSLYSGVDQPQHF; DNA: TGTGCCAGCAGTTTGTACTCAGGGGTGGATCAGCCCCAGCATTTT
size: NA; V: TRBV20-1; D: NA; J: TRBJ1-2; CDR3: CSATRGRANYGYTF; DNA: TGCAGTGCTACTCGGGGCAGGGCCAACTATGGCTACACCTTC
size: NA; V: TRBV4-1; D: TRBD1; J: TRBJ1-4; CDR3: CASSQPLRQGVNEKLFF; DNA: TGCGCCAGCAGCCAACCCCTCAGACAGGGGGTGAATGAAAAACTGTTTTTT
size: NA; V: TRBV6-5; D: TRBD2; J: TRBJ2-6; CDR3: CASSYDSGRALGANVLTF; DNA: TGTGCCAGCAGTTACGACAGCGGGAGGGCCCTAGGGGCCAACGTCCTGACTTTC
size: few; V: TRBV9; D: TRBD1; J: TRBJ2-1; CDR3: CASSPGTVAVTHEQFF; DNA: TGTGCCAGCAGCCCCGGGACAGTGGCCGTAACCCATGAGCAGTTCTTC
size: NA; V: TRBV5-1; D: TRBD1; J: TRBJ2-5; CDR3: CASSSGGRGPQETQYF; DNA: TGCGCCAGCAGCTCTGGCGGTAGGGGGCCCCAAGAGACCCAGTACTTC
size: many; V: TRBV5-1; D: NA; J: TRBJ2-5; CDR3: CASSLGDSQETQYF; DNA: TGCGCCAGCAGCTTGGGGGACTCCCAAGAGACCCAGTACTTC
size: NA; V: TRBV18; D: NA; J: TRBJ2-5; CDR3: CASSDVYQETQYF; DNA: TGTGCCAGCTCCGACGTTTACCAAGAGACCCAGTACTTC
size: NA; V: TRBV6-5; D: NA; J: TRBJ1-6; CDR3: CASSYAQGEVSPLHF; DNA: TGTGCCAGCAGTTACGCACAGGGAGAGGTTTCACCCCTCCACTTT
size: NA; V: TRBV7-9; D: NA; J: TRBJ1-2; CDR3: CASSTPRGNDGYTF; DNA: TGTGCCAGCAGTACCCCCCGGGGTAACGATGGCTACACCTTC
size: few; V: TRBV7-9; D: TRBD2; J: TRBJ2-2; CDR3: CASSLGDSGRGTGELFF; DNA: TGTGCCAGCAGCTTAGGGGATAGCGGGAGAGGCACCGGGGAGCTGTTTTTT
size: NA; V: TRBV7-8; D: NA; J: TRBJ2-3; CDR3: CASSLEDLTDTQYF; DNA: TGTGCCAGCAGCTTAGAAGACCTCACAGATACGCAGTATTTT
size: NA; V: TRBV28; D: TRBD1; J: TRBJ1-2; CDR3: CASSPAGGWGTNYGYTF; DNA: TGTGCCAGCAGTCCGGCAGGGGGCTGGGGTACTAACTATGGCTACACCTTC
size: NA; V: TRBV7-8; D: NA; J: TRBJ1-1; CDR3: CASSLRWGRTEAFF; DNA: TGTGCCAGCAGCTTACGATGGGGGCGGACTGAAGCTTTCTTT
size: NA; V: TRBV7-9; D: NA; J: TRBJ2-3; CDR3: CASSQRLDRSTDTQYF; DNA: TGTGCCAGCAGCCAGCGGTTGGACAGAAGCACAGATACGCAGTATTTT
size: NA; V: TRBV20-1; D: NA; J: TRBJ1-6; CDR3: CSAPPLAGSNSPLHF; DNA: TGCAGTGCCCCCCCCTTGGCAGGGAGTAATTCACCCCTCCACTTT
size: few; V: TRBV19; D: TRBD2; J: TRBJ2-2; CDR3: CASSPRLASGELFF; DNA: TGTGCCAGTAGTCCTCGACTAGCGTCCGGGGAGCTGTTTTTT
size: few; V: TRBV29-1; D: TRBD2; J: TRBJ2-5; CDR3: CSDVGPLTGGRVIWQETQYF; DNA: TGCAGCGACGTCGGGCCATTAACGGGGGGAAGGGTAATTTGGCAAGAGACCCAGTACTTC
size: few; V: TRBV4-3; D: TRBD2; J: TRBJ2-3; CDR3: CASSQDQAGGITQYF; DNA: TGCGCCAGCAGCCAAGATCAAGCGGGAGGGATTACGCAGTATTTT
size: few; V: TRBV7-9; D: TRBD2; J: TRBJ2-7; CDR3: CASSGGLAGLDYEQYF; DNA: TGTGCCAGCAGCGGGGGACTAGCGGGGCTTGACTACGAGCAGTACTTC
size: few; V: TRBV20-1; D: NA; J: TRBJ2-7; CDR3: CSASALEGDEQYF; DNA: TGCAGTGCTAGTGCTCTAGAGGGGGACGAGCAGTACTTC
size: many; V: TRBV10-3; D: NA; J: TRBJ1-2; CDR3: CAISDSTGFYGYTF; DNA: TGTGCCATCAGTGACTCCACAGGATTCTATGGCTACACCTTC
size: few; V: TRBV24-1; D: TRBD1; J: TRBJ2-1; CDR3: CATSDYEQGGNEQFF; DNA: TGTGCCACCAGTGATTACGAACAGGGGGGCAATGAGCAGTTCTTC
size: few; V: TRBV3-1; D: NA; J: TRBJ1-5; CDR3: CASSLRTSFSNQPQHF; DNA: TGTGCCAGCAGCTTACGGACGTCGTTTAGCAATCAGCCCCAGCATTTT
size: few; V: TRBV4-3; D: TRBD2; J: TRBJ2-3; CDR3: CASSRLAGGPDTQYF; DNA: TGCGCCAGCAGCCGACTAGCGGGAGGACCAGATACGCAGTATTTT
size: NA; V: TRBV6-1; D: NA; J: TRBJ1-2; CDR3: CASSEDGLHNYGYTF; DNA: TGTGCCAGCAGTGAGGACGGATTACATAACTATGGCTACACCTTC
size: NA; V: TRBV5-1; D: TRBD1; J: TRBJ1-4; CDR3: CASSAGGAGEKLFF; DNA: TGCGCCAGCAGCGCAGGGGGCGCGGGGGAAAAACTGTTTTTT